The rows below give T cell receptor beta chains drawn from one sample of a study of T cell responses to AZD1222 COVID-19 vaccine. TCRdb's table, derived via immunoSEQ multiplex PCR, lists solely in-frame clones and lacks some. The sample includes approximately 160,000 clones, around 92% of them seen just once. The specimen was peripheral blood, collected on day 0 of AZD1222 vaccination. Every receptor here comes from an adult in good health. The CDR3 runs from the conserved cysteine through the conserved F or W. Each record gives: J gene, clone size, V gene, D gene, CDR3 protein, CDR3 DNA. A D gene is named only where the DNA matches it firmly. Some rows have no size entry. The others give once, few or many, or a class for an expanded clone.

J gene: TRBJ1-5; clone size: -; V gene: TRBV19; D gene: -; CDR3 protein: CASSALSQPQHF; CDR3 DNA: TGTGCCAGTAGTGCCCTCAGTCAGCCCCAGCATTTT
J gene: TRBJ2-4; clone size: -; V gene: TRBV3-1/TRBV3-2; D gene: TRBD2; CDR3 protein: CASSQDGREGKNIQYF; CDR3 DNA: TGTGCCAGCAGCCAAGACGGCAGGGAGGGCAAAAACATTCAGTACTTC
J gene: TRBJ2-7; clone size: -; V gene: TRBV5-1; D gene: TRBD2; CDR3 protein: CASSTLAGHSYEQYF; CDR3 DNA: TGCGCCAGCAGCACCCTAGCGGGGCACTCCTACGAGCAGTACTTC
J gene: TRBJ2-3; clone size: -; V gene: TRBV18; D gene: -; CDR3 protein: CASSPPSPQNTQYF; CDR3 DNA: TGTGCCAGCTCACCCCCCAGCCCACAGAATACGCAGTATTTT
J gene: TRBJ1-1; clone size: -; V gene: TRBV6-2/TRBV6-3; D gene: -; CDR3 protein: CASSHRTENTEAFF; CDR3 DNA: TGTGCCAGCAGTCATAGGACGGAGAACACTGAAGCTTTCTTT
J gene: TRBJ2-7; clone size: -; V gene: TRBV7-2; D gene: -; CDR3 protein: CASSLAASGIVYEQYF; CDR3 DNA: TGTGCCAGCAGCTTAGCGGCCAGCGGAATAGTCTACGAGCAGTACTTC
J gene: TRBJ1-4; clone size: -; V gene: TRBV18; D gene: TRBD1; CDR3 protein: CASSLQDRGPEKLFF; CDR3 DNA: TGTGCCAGCTCACTCCAGGACAGGGGGCCTGAAAAACTGTTTTTT
J gene: TRBJ1-5; clone size: few; V gene: TRBV5-4; D gene: -; CDR3 protein: CASSLDPYSNQPQHF; CDR3 DNA: TGTGCCAGCAGCTTGGACCCCTATAGCAATCAGCCCCAGCATTTT
J gene: TRBJ1-3; clone size: -; V gene: TRBV19; D gene: TRBD1; CDR3 protein: CASRQGLTGNTIYF; CDR3 DNA: TGTGCCAGTAGACAGGGGCTGACTGGAAACACCATATATTTT
J gene: TRBJ1-1; clone size: -; V gene: TRBV12-3/TRBV12-4; D gene: -; CDR3 protein: CASSIKNTEAFF; CDR3 DNA: TGTGCCAGCAGTATTAAGAACACTGAAGCTTTCTTT
J gene: TRBJ1-5; clone size: once; V gene: TRBV6-5; D gene: TRBD1; CDR3 protein: CASSRTGGEQPQHF; CDR3 DNA: TGTGCCAGCAGTCGGACAGGGGGCGAGCAGCCCCAGCATTTT
J gene: TRBJ1-2; clone size: -; V gene: TRBV7-3; D gene: TRBD1; CDR3 protein: CASSSGTEYGYTF; CDR3 DNA: TGTGCCAGCAGCTCCGGGACAGAGTATGGCTACACCTTC
J gene: TRBJ2-3; clone size: -; V gene: TRBV30; D gene: -; CDR3 protein: CAWSSQTTDTQYF; CDR3 DNA: TGTGCCTGGAGTTCACAAACCACAGATACGCAGTATTTT
J gene: TRBJ2-3; clone size: -; V gene: TRBV7-9; D gene: TRBD1; CDR3 protein: CASSYRQGSTDTQYF; CDR3 DNA: TGTGCCAGCAGCTACAGACAGGGGAGCACAGATACGCAGTATTTT
J gene: TRBJ2-3; clone size: -; V gene: TRBV6-2/TRBV6-3; D gene: TRBD2; CDR3 protein: CASSYFGGDTDTQYF; CDR3 DNA: TGTGCCAGCAGTTACTTCGGGGGGGATACAGATACGCAGTATTTT
J gene: TRBJ1-2; clone size: -; V gene: TRBV6-5; D gene: -; CDR3 protein: CASTGALNYGYTF; CDR3 DNA: TGTGCCAGCACCGGGGCTCTAAACTATGGCTACACCTTC
J gene: TRBJ2-2; clone size: -; V gene: TRBV5-1; D gene: -; CDR3 protein: CASSSGTTNTGELFF; CDR3 DNA: TGCGCCAGCAGCTCCGGGACGACGAACACCGGGGAGCTGTTTTTT
J gene: TRBJ1-2; clone size: -; V gene: TRBV18; D gene: TRBD1; CDR3 protein: CASSPMTGDYGYTF; CDR3 DNA: TGTGCCAGCTCACCTATGACAGGGGACTATGGCTACACCTTC
J gene: TRBJ2-7; clone size: -; V gene: TRBV3-1/TRBV3-2; D gene: -; CDR3 protein: CASSQDGNRKGEQYF; CDR3 DNA: TGTGCCAGCAGCCAAGATGGGAACAGGAAGGGCGAGCAGTACTTC
J gene: TRBJ1-4; clone size: -; V gene: TRBV7-9; D gene: TRBD1; CDR3 protein: CASSSWTGGDEKLFF; CDR3 DNA: TGTGCCAGCAGCTCCTGGACAGGGGGAGATGAAAAACTGTTTTTT
J gene: TRBJ1-1; clone size: -; V gene: TRBV12-3/TRBV12-4; D gene: -; CDR3 protein: CASSTLALGAFF; CDR3 DNA: TGTGCCAGCAGCACCCTCGCCCTAGGAGCTTTCTTT
J gene: TRBJ2-5; clone size: once; V gene: TRBV10-3; D gene: -; CDR3 protein: CAISESAGLGTQYF; CDR3 DNA: TGTGCCATCAGTGAGTCAGCGGGCTTAGGGACCCAGTACTTC
J gene: TRBJ1-1; clone size: -; V gene: TRBV3-1/TRBV3-2; D gene: TRBD1; CDR3 protein: CASSQGLRQGRYEAFF; CDR3 DNA: TGTGCCAGCAGCCAAGGCTTGAGACAGGGCCGATATGAAGCTTTCTTT
J gene: TRBJ2-7; clone size: -; V gene: TRBV7-2; D gene: -; CDR3 protein: CASSPDGSYEQYF; CDR3 DNA: TGTGCCAGCAGCCCCGATGGATCCTACGAGCAGTACTTC
J gene: TRBJ2-1; clone size: -; V gene: TRBV27; D gene: -; CDR3 protein: CASAQEGYYDEQFF; CDR3 DNA: TGTGCCAGCGCCCAGGAGGGTTACTACGATGAGCAGTTCTTC
J gene: TRBJ2-1; clone size: -; V gene: TRBV3-1/TRBV3-2; D gene: -; CDR3 protein: CASSQDGTVQFF; CDR3 DNA: TGTGCCAGCAGCCAAGACGGGACGGTTCAGTTCTTC
J gene: TRBJ1-2; clone size: -; V gene: TRBV2; D gene: -; CDR3 protein: CASSEAQQTPYGYTF; CDR3 DNA: TGTGCCAGCAGTGAAGCCCAACAGACCCCCTATGGCTACACCTTC
J gene: TRBJ2-2; clone size: -; V gene: TRBV24-1; D gene: -; CDR3 protein: CATREHPTGPGDTGELFF; CDR3 DNA: TGTGCCACCAGGGAGCATCCAACAGGGCCTGGAGACACCGGGGAGCTGTTTTTT
J gene: TRBJ1-5; clone size: -; V gene: TRBV6-5; D gene: TRBD1; CDR3 protein: CASSFRQGDSNQPQHF; CDR3 DNA: TGTGCCAGCAGTTTTCGACAGGGGGATAGCAATCAGCCCCAGCATTTT
J gene: TRBJ1-1; clone size: -; V gene: TRBV7-9; D gene: -; CDR3 protein: CASSFLQGNTEAFF; CDR3 DNA: TGTGCCAGCAGCTTCTTACAGGGGAACACTGAAGCTTTCTTT
J gene: TRBJ1-2; clone size: -; V gene: TRBV4-2; D gene: -; CDR3 protein: CASSQVGSGKNYGYTF; CDR3 DNA: TGTGCCAGCAGCCAAGTAGGGAGCGGAAAAAACTATGGCTACACCTTC
J gene: TRBJ1-1; clone size: -; V gene: TRBV18; D gene: -; CDR3 protein: CASSPQTEMNTEAFF; CDR3 DNA: TGTGCCAGCTCACCACAGACAGAAATGAACACTGAAGCTTTCTTT
J gene: TRBJ1-6; clone size: -; V gene: TRBV30; D gene: -; CDR3 protein: CAWSVLSGAGGSTHF; CDR3 DNA: TGTGCCTGGAGTGTACTCTCAGGTGCTGGTGGCAGTACCCACTTT
J gene: TRBJ1-6; clone size: -; V gene: TRBV4-2; D gene: TRBD1; CDR3 protein: CASSQVQGQADSPLHF; CDR3 DNA: TGTGCCAGCAGCCAAGTTCAGGGACAGGCAGATTCACCCCTCCACTTT
J gene: TRBJ2-1; clone size: -; V gene: TRBV18; D gene: TRBD2; CDR3 protein: CASSPGTSSYNEQFF; CDR3 DNA: TGTGCCAGCTCTCCCGGGACTAGTTCTTACAATGAGCAGTTCTTC
J gene: TRBJ1-5; clone size: -; V gene: TRBV6-5; D gene: -; CDR3 protein: CASWAENQPQHF; CDR3 DNA: TGTGCCAGCTGGGCAGAAAATCAGCCCCAGCATTTT
J gene: TRBJ2-7; clone size: -; V gene: TRBV2; D gene: -; CDR3 protein: CASSDTGSIYEQYF; CDR3 DNA: TGTGCCAGCAGCGATACAGGGTCCATCTACGAGCAGTACTTC
J gene: TRBJ1-2; clone size: -; V gene: TRBV6-6; D gene: -; CDR3 protein: CASSYYREDGYTF; CDR3 DNA: TGTGCCAGCAGTTACTACAGGGAGGATGGCTACACCTTC
J gene: TRBJ1-6; clone size: -; V gene: TRBV6-5; D gene: TRBD1; CDR3 protein: CASSFPGTGNSPLHF; CDR3 DNA: TGTGCCAGCAGTTTTCCCGGGACAGGGAATTCACCCCTCCACTTT
J gene: TRBJ2-3; clone size: -; V gene: TRBV30; D gene: -; CDR3 protein: CAWSVLGQGTPDTQYF; CDR3 DNA: TGTGCCTGGAGTGTACTGGGCCAGGGCACCCCAGATACGCAGTATTTT
J gene: TRBJ2-1; clone size: -; V gene: TRBV2; D gene: TRBD2; CDR3 protein: CASQGTSGMTYNEQFF; CDR3 DNA: TGTGCCAGCCAGGGGACTAGCGGAATGACCTACAATGAGCAGTTCTTC
J gene: TRBJ2-3; clone size: -; V gene: TRBV9; D gene: -; CDR3 protein: CASSVDSTHTDTQYF; CDR3 DNA: TGTGCCAGCAGCGTAGATAGCACCCACACAGATACGCAGTATTTT
J gene: TRBJ2-3; clone size: -; V gene: TRBV2; D gene: TRBD1; CDR3 protein: CASKQGAGDTQYF; CDR3 DNA: TGTGCCAGTAAACAGGGGGCCGGAGATACGCAGTATTTT
J gene: TRBJ1-2; clone size: -; V gene: TRBV19; D gene: -; CDR3 protein: CASSMAGRPDYGYTF; CDR3 DNA: TGTGCCAGTAGTATGGCAGGCCGGCCCGACTATGGCTACACCTTC
J gene: TRBJ2-1; clone size: -; V gene: TRBV7-3; D gene: -; CDR3 protein: CASSFGPINNEQFF; CDR3 DNA: TGTGCCAGCAGCTTCGGTCCCATAAACAATGAGCAGTTCTTC
J gene: TRBJ2-1; clone size: -; V gene: TRBV11-1; D gene: -; CDR3 protein: CASSLEGGSYNEQFF; CDR3 DNA: TGTGCCAGCAGCTTAGAGGGGGGCTCCTACAATGAGCAGTTCTTC
J gene: TRBJ1-5; clone size: once; V gene: TRBV19; D gene: -; CDR3 protein: CASSPPGQHTNQPQHF; CDR3 DNA: TGTGCCAGTAGTCCCCCCGGACAGCATACAAATCAGCCCCAGCATTTT
J gene: TRBJ2-2; clone size: -; V gene: TRBV2; D gene: -; CDR3 protein: CASRWTAGTGELFF; CDR3 DNA: TGTGCCAGCAGATGGACAGCGGGCACCGGGGAGCTGTTTTTT
J gene: TRBJ1-5; clone size: -; V gene: TRBV11-3; D gene: TRBD1; CDR3 protein: CASSSGQGNQPQHF; CDR3 DNA: TGTGCCAGCAGCTCGGGACAGGGAAATCAGCCCCAGCATTTT
J gene: TRBJ1-2; clone size: -; V gene: TRBV7-8; D gene: -; CDR3 protein: CASSRYPGDGYTF; CDR3 DNA: TGTGCCAGCAGTAGGTATCCAGGGGATGGCTACACCTTC
J gene: TRBJ1-6; clone size: -; V gene: TRBV11-2; D gene: -; CDR3 protein: CASTPLLRDSPLHF; CDR3 DNA: TGTGCCAGCACTCCCTTACTTAGGGATTCACCCCTCCACTTT
J gene: TRBJ1-1; clone size: -; V gene: TRBV3-1/TRBV3-2; D gene: -; CDR3 protein: CATDPGRLVTEAFF; CDR3 DNA: TGTGCCACTGATCCAGGGAGGCTTGTCACTGAAGCTTTCTTT
J gene: TRBJ2-7; clone size: -; V gene: TRBV9; D gene: -; CDR3 protein: CASSPSYEQYF; CDR3 DNA: TGTGCCAGCAGCCCCAGCTACGAGCAGTACTTC
J gene: TRBJ1-6; clone size: -; V gene: TRBV11-2; D gene: -; CDR3 protein: CASSPRSYNSPLHF; CDR3 DNA: TGTGCCAGCAGCCCCCGCTCCTATAATTCACCCCTCCACTTT
J gene: TRBJ1-6; clone size: -; V gene: TRBV3-1/TRBV3-2; D gene: -; CDR3 protein: CASSQENSPLHF; CDR3 DNA: TGTGCCAGCAGCCAGGAAAATTCACCCCTCCACTTT